The sequence of this T cell receptor (beta chain) was determined in a study of T cell changes during pregnancy in multiple sclerosis. With 0 bases removed from V and 7 bases from J, the gap between germline ends came to 13 bases. Germline CDR1 and CDR2: WNHNN and SYGVQD (reference sequence). The CDR3 consists of 15 residues. Here immunoSEQ multiplex PCR was the method, and the copy in TCRdb shows in-frame clones only, minus some. The sample includes over 100,000 clones, about 94% seen only once; the top ten take 1.5%. V is TRBV10-1 and J is TRBJ2-1; TRBD1 might be the D (6 bases). The source of this sequence is a female donor with multiple sclerosis, enrolled in a pregnancy study. Sequencing was performed on peripheral blood, taken in the third trimester of pregnancy. DNA for the CDR3: TGCGCCAGCAGTGAGTCGGCCAGGGGAGATAATGAGCAGTTCTTC. The encoded protein is CASSESARGDNEQFF.